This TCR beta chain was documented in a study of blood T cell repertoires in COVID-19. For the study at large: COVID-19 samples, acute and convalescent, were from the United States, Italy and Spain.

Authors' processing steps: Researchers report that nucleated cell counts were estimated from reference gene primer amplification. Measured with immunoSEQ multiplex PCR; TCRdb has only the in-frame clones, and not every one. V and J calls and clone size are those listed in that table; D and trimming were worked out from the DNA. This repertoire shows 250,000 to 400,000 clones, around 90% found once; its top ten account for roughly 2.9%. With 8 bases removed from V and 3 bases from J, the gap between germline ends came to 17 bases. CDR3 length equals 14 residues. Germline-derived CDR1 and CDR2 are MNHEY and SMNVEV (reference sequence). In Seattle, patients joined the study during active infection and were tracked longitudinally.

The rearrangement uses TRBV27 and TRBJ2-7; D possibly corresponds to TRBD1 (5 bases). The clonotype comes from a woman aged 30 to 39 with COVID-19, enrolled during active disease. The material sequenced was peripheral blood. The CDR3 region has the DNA TGTGCCAGCGGGATGTCAGGGCTCTACTACGAGCAGTACTTC. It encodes CASGMSGLYYEQYF.